The 22 T cell receptor beta chains presented below share a single source sample, sequenced in a study of T-cell reconstitution after alpha-beta-depleted transplantation in children. Researchers prepared the TCRbeta library using unique molecular identifiers, the study reports. Using its own MiXCR run on the PCR reads, TCRdb lists one record per CDR3 protein. This table has about 91,000 distinct CDR3 sequences, 6.5% to 8.5% appearing once. Specimen: PBMCs from the stem cell graft donor, collected from the stem cell graft. The receptors were sampled from a human donor who donated a stem cell graft to a child with congenital amegakaryocytic thrombocytopenia.

This clonotype was seen many times. The V and J genes are TRBV20-1 and TRBJ1-4; 7 bases map to TRBD1. The CDR3 runs to 12 residues. With V trimmed by 4 bases and J by 8 bases, 4 bases remained unmatched. CDR1 is DFQATT, CDR2 SNEGSKA, per germline (reference sequence). The CDR3 DNA sequence: TGCAGTGCTACAGGGGGTCGAGAAAAACTGTTTTTT. It encodes CSATGGREKLFF.

At least ten counts were recorded for this clonotype. This chain joins TRBV6-1 and TRBJ1-2; TRBD1 might be the D (5 bases). The CDR3 is made up of 14 amino acids. Germline V gene data show CDR1 as MNHNS and CDR2 as SASEGT. Trimming took off 6 bases at V and 2 bases at J, with 13 bases between the two ends. The CDR3 coding sequence is TGTGCCAGCAGAGACGGGGAGGGGAACTATGGCTACACCTTC. It translates to CASRDGEGNYGYTF.

This clonotype was counted only a few times. V and J are TRBV30 and TRBJ1-5, with D maybe TRBD1 (6 bases). CDR1 is GTSNPN, CDR2 SVGIG, per germline (reference sequence). The ends were cut back, 1 base at V and 9 bases at J, with 22 bases in the middle. This CDR3 has 16 residues. The CDR3 DNA sequence: TGTGCCTGGAGTGGGTCATCCGGGGGGCCCGGGGGGCCCCAGCATTTT. Translating gives CAWSGSSGGPGGPQHF.

This clonotype appeared many times. The chain combines TRBV28 with TRBJ2-3, with 14 bases fitting TRBD2. CDR3 length equals 17 residues. Trimming removed 4 bases from V and 1 base from J; junction bases left unmatched: 4. CDR1 is MDHEN, CDR2 SYDVKM, per germline. CDR3 sequence: CASSSLGLAGGTDTQYF. The CDR3 region has the DNA TGTGCCAGCAGTTCCCTGGGACTAGCGGGAGGCACAGATACGCAGTATTTT.

The chain is built from TRBV7-9 and TRBJ2-3; 8 nucleotides line up with TRBD2. The germline V gene has CDR1 SEHNR and CDR2 FQNEAQ (reference sequence). This CDR3 comprises 16 residues. The junction had 7 bases not matched to a gene; V was cut back by 3 bases and J by 2 bases. CDR3 region: CASSLSRGGNTDTQYF. CDR3 nucleotide sequence: TGTGCCAGCAGCTTGTCTCGGGGGGGTAACACAGATACGCAGTATTTT.

This clonotype was counted between two and nine times. This chain uses TRBV18 with TRBJ1-6; weak D call: TRBD1 (5 bases). From germline, CDR1 is KGHSH and CDR2 LQKENI. V dropped 6 bases and J dropped 4 bases, with 7 bases sitting between them. This CDR3 has 13 residues. Written as DNA, the CDR3 is TGTGCCAGCTCGGGGGAATATAATTCACCCCTCCACTTT. Translating gives CASSGEYNSPLHF.

This clonotype was seen many times. The chain carries TRBV5-1 and TRBJ2-1; 7 nucleotides line up with TRBD1. CDR1 and CDR2 from the germline V gene are SGHRS and YFSETQ. J gave up 8 bases and V 0 bases, and 5 bases lay outside the gene matches. The CDR3 totals 14 residues. CDR3: CASSLGTGFHEQFF. In DNA form, the CDR3 reads TGCGCCAGCAGCTTGGGGACAGGATTCCATGAGCAGTTCTTC.

The table lists this clonotype with many counts. This chain connects TRBV5-1 to TRBJ1-1; D possibly corresponds to TRBD1 (6 bases). The V and J ends lost 3 bases and 1 base respectively, with 13 bases between them. CDR3 length equals 15 residues. Germline lookup yields CDR1 SGHRS and CDR2 YFSETQ. For the CDR3, the DNA is TGCGCCAGCAGCTCCCAACAGGGAGGGAACACTGAAGCTTTCTTT. Translated, it gives CASSSQQGGNTEAFF.

By share of the sample, this clonotype is medium-sized. The genes are TRBV15 and TRBJ2-5; 9 nucleotides agree with TRBD1. Looked up from germline, CDR1 is LNHNV and CDR2 is YYDKDF (reference sequence). The CDR3 has 15 residues. The V gene end was trimmed by 3 bases and the J gene end by 3 bases; junction bases not matched to a gene: 5. CDR3 sequence reads: CATSRTGGLEETQYF. The CDR3, as DNA: TGTGCCACCAGCAGGACAGGGGGTTTGGAAGAGACCCAGTACTTC.

This clonotype was observed at least ten times. The V and J genes are TRBV20-1 and TRBJ2-2; D is perhaps TRBD2 (6 bases). The V and J ends lost 2 bases and 6 bases respectively, with 13 bases between them. CDR3 size: 14 residues. Per the germline V gene, CDR1 is DFQATT and CDR2 is SNEGSKA (reference sequence). In DNA, the CDR3 is TGCAGTGCTAGATCGTCGGGAGCGGCCGGGGAGCTGTTTTTT. The encoded protein is CSARSSGAAGELFF.

The chain links TRBV3-1 to TRBJ1-6; D is undetermined. The CDR3 has 12 amino acids. Per the germline V gene, CDR1 is LGHDT and CDR2 is YNNKEL (reference sequence). The V gene lost 1 base and the J gene lost 7 bases, with 2 bases spanning the gap. CDR3: CASSQGNSPLHF. CDR3 bases: TGTGCCAGCAGCCAAGGGAATTCACCCCTCCACTTT.

This clonotype was found many times. J is TRBJ1-2 and V is TRBV7-8; a possible D gene is TRBD1 (5 bases). V was cut by 5 bases and J by 2 bases, with 12 bases left in between. Germline assignment: CDR1 SGHVS and CDR2 FQNEAQ. The CDR3 covers 14 residues. CDR3 sequence (DNA): TGTGCCAGCAGCCAAGGACATACCAACTATGGCTACACCTTC. Its protein product is CASSQGHTNYGYTF.

This clonotype was picked up many times. J is TRBJ2-3 and V is TRBV5-5; no reliable D call. The V gene's germline CDR1 is SGHKS and CDR2 YYEKEE (reference sequence). This CDR3 is built from 12 residues. Trimming took 4 bases from V and 6 from J, leaving 9 bases between them. CDR3 residues: CASSPPVDTQYF. The CDR3 bases are TGTGCCAGCAGCCCCCCGGTGGATACGCAGTATTTT. Looking up the rest from reference TRBV5-5 and TRBJ2-3 gives the full variable domain: DAGVTQSPTHLIKTRGQQVTLRCSPISGHKSVSWYQQVLGQGPQFIFQYYEKEERGRGNFPDRFSARQFPNYSSELNVNALLLGDSALYLCASSPPVDTQYFGPGTRLTVL.

At least ten counts were recorded for this clonotype. The genes are TRBV10-3 and TRBJ2-7; either TRBD1 or TRBD2 may fit D (6 bases each). This CDR3 is 11 amino acids long. Trimming took 4 bases from V and 12 from J, leaving 13 bases between them. CDR1 is ENHRY, CDR2 SYGVKD, per germline. CDR3 protein: CAISGGANLYF. CDR3 sequence (DNA): TGTGCCATCAGTGGGGGGGCGAATCTGTACTTC.

This clonotype was seen many times. The V gene is TRBV5-1, the J gene TRBJ1-3, with D uncertain. This CDR3 contains 12 residues. Germline V gene lookup returns CDR1 SGHRS and CDR2 YFSETQ. Trimming shortened V by 4 bases and J by 2 bases, and 4 bases separated the two germline ends. The CDR3 region is CASSGTGNTIYF. The CDR3 nucleotides are TGCGCCAGCAGCGGGACTGGAAACACCATATATTTT.

Many counts were recorded for this clonotype. The chain links TRBV9 to TRBJ1-2, with D tentatively TRBD1 (5 bases). The CDR3 length is 13 residues. V was shortened by 4 bases and J by 8 bases, with 15 bases between the two germline ends. From germline, CDR1 is SGDLS and CDR2 YYNGEE. In DNA, the CDR3 is TGTGCCAGCAGCCCTATGGGACTCGAGGGCTACACCTTC. Translated, it gives CASSPMGLEGYTF.

There are many counts of this clonotype. The chain links TRBV28 to TRBJ1-3; TRBD1 might be the D (6 bases). V was clipped by 1 base and J by 0 bases, with 19 bases between them. Germline-derived CDR1 and CDR2 are MDHEN and SYDVKM. The CDR3 runs to 19 residues. CDR3 bases: TGTGCCAGCAGTTTATTCGGCAGGGGCCAACAAATCTCTGGAAACACCATATATTTT. Amino acid sequence: CASSLFGRGQQISGNTIYF.

As concerns this clonotype: This may stem from a read error, because a much larger clone lies one nucleotide away. The chain is built from TRBV10-3 and TRBJ1-3; no firm D call. There are 14 residues in the CDR3. Trimming left V 4 bases short and J 0 bases short, with 7 bases between. The germline V gene encodes CDR1 ENHRY and CDR2 SYGVKD. As DNA, the CDR3 is TGTGCCATCAGTGTAGGCCTCTCTGGAAACACCATATATTTT. Its translation: CAISVGLSGNTIYF.

This clonotype was seen at least ten times. DNA of the CDR3: TGTGCCAGCAGTTACCGACAGGACCGCACAGATACGCAGTATTTT. Translating it yields CASSYRQDRTDTQYF. The rearrangement joins TRBV6-5 to TRBJ2-3; TRBD1 is a possible D gene (6 bases). The CDR3 is 15 amino acids. Per the germline V gene, CDR1 is MNHEY and CDR2 is SVGAGI. Between the trimmed V and J ends, which lost 2 bases and 1 base, there was a span of 10 bases.

This clonotype was recorded many times. This chain joins TRBV10-3 and TRBJ1-1; no clear D. The CDR3 runs 12 residues. Germline V lookup: CDR1 ENHRY, CDR2 SYGVKD. Trimming pared 6 bases from V and 2 bases from J, leaving 7 bases between. The CDR3: CAIREDNTEAFF. CDR3 DNA sequence: TGTGCCATCAGGGAGGACAACACTGAAGCTTTCTTT.

This clonotype came up many times. This chain connects TRBV5-6 to TRBJ1-5; a weak D match, TRBD1 (5 bases). This CDR3 contains 16 residues. Trimming left V 1 base short and J 6 bases short, with 17 bases between. The germline V gene has CDR1 SGHDT and CDR2 YYEEEE. The CDR3 DNA follows: TGTGCCAGCAGCTTGTCTGGGACCCTTGGGACTCAGCCCCAGCATTTT. This gives the protein CASSLSGTLGTQPQHF.

This chain connects TRBV11-2 to TRBJ2-5; TRBD1 agrees at 10 bases. This CDR3 has 19 amino acids. Germline V lookup: CDR1 SGHAT, CDR2 FQNNGV. V was clipped by 5 bases and J by 1 base; unmatched bases: 16. The CDR3, as DNA: TGTGCCAGCAGCATAAGACAGGGGGCCGGTGTGGGGTTCCAAGAGACCCAGTACTTC. The encoded protein is CASSIRQGAGVGFQETQYF.